This T cell receptor (beta chain) appears in the sequencing data of a study of blood T cell repertoires in COVID-19 (dated by TCRdb to the early 2020s). As for the study more broadly: Samples from collaborators originated in the United States, Italy and Spain and spanned both the acute and convalescent phases of COVID-19. The prospective study material was composed of cDNA or gDNA derived from T cells, B-cell-depleted T cells, or PBMCs. The dataset comprised deeply sampled blood TCRbeta repertoires from subjects exposed to, actively infected with, or recovered from COVID-19. A freely available public database, intended as a resource for researchers studying the immune response to SARS-CoV-2, is where the repertoires were released. Samples came from the ongoing ImmuneRACE study (first 160 participants) plus 1,254 subjects from 6 global collaborators. The sample metadata nearly always contained a de-identified subject ID, COVID-19 status, age in years and sex. Where HLA class I and class II types were available, the types were taken from metadata supplied by the sample provider, not from assay-based typing. Study-wide conclusions, independent of this receptor: Clinical and demographic metadata were provided uncurated, with the amount varying by source and participant.

CDR1 and CDR2 are drawn from the germline V gene (reference sequence): SGHKS, YYEKEE. The CDR3 goes from the cysteine to the phenylalanine over 16 residues. CDR3 DNA only is kept here, 48 bases in frame from base 1. V and J are truncated by 5 bases and 6 bases respectively, leaving an intervening sequence of 22 bases. As regards this clone: What antigen it recognizes has not been identified. Within one base of it there is no much larger clone, and no base qualities were kept.

TCRbeta CDR3 regions were amplified from genomic DNA by means of the immunoSEQ Assay, a bias-controlled multiplex PCR. Under the source paper's analysis protocol: Nucleated cell counts per sample were estimated from amplification of reference gene primers within the assay. To quantify the absolute abundance of each unique TCRbeta CDR3 rearrangement, sequence reads were collapsed and filtered. For each sample, productive Simpson clonality was calculated as the square root of Simpson's diversity index over productive rearrangements. Sourced from immuneACCESS, this table was stored by TCRdb with only in-frame sequences that have V and J called. A share of the clones is absent; for the studies checked, an unresolved V gene accounts for under half, and the remainder has no known explanation. V and J calls and clone size come straight from that table; D and trimming were deduced from the DNA. The sample table lists more than 25,000 clones, 80% to 90% of them with a count of one. Of the sample, 15% to 20% is held by the ten largest clones.

Each collaborating institution followed its own protocols to collect whole blood in K2EDTA tubes. Collaborator samples were shipped for TCRbeta analysis as frozen whole blood, isolated PBMCs, or DNA extracted from either sample type. The sequenced sample was peripheral blood. This sequence originates from a man older than 75 with acute or convalescent COVID-19. The chain employs TRBV5-5 and TRBJ2-3; TRBD2 could be the D gene, as 5 bases match. The nucleotide sequence is TGTGCCAGCAGGAAAGGCGGACGTTTGGGAGTGGATACGCAGTATTTT. This translates into CASRKGGRLGVDTQYF. The entire variable domain, with the stretches around the CDR3 drawn from the reference TRBV5-5 and TRBJ2-3 proteins, is DAGVTQSPTHLIKTRGQQVTLRCSPISGHKSVSWYQQVLGQGPQFIFQYYEKEERGRGNFPDRFSARQFPNYSSELNVNALLLGDSALYLCASRKGGRLGVDTQYFGPGTRLTVL.